This TCR beta chain was sequenced for a study of blood T cell repertoires in COVID-19 (TCRdb year 2020). Study-level background: Samples covering the acute and convalescent phases of COVID-19 were provided by collaborators in the United States, Italy and Spain. The material from the prospective study consisted of cDNA or gDNA derived from T cells, B-cell-depleted T cells, or PBMCs. Subjects who had been exposed to COVID-19, were actively infected with it, or had recovered from it provided the deeply sampled blood TCRbeta repertoires that made up the dataset. The repertoires were made available in a free public database intended to serve as a resource for research on the immune response to SARS-CoV-2. The samples were drawn from two sources: the first 160 participants of the ongoing ImmuneRACE study, and 1,254 subjects contributed by 6 global collaborators. A de-identified subject ID, COVID-19 status, age in years and sex were almost always included in the sample metadata. HLA class I and class II types, where available, came from metadata supplied by the sample provider rather than from assay-based typing. The paper as a whole reports these results and caveats: How much clinical and demographic metadata was included differed by source and by participant, and the metadata was provided uncurated.

TCRbeta CDR3 regions were amplified from genomic DNA by means of the immunoSEQ Assay, a bias-controlled multiplex PCR. As for the authors' bioinformatics: The number of nucleated cells in each sample was estimated from the amplification of reference gene primers within the assay. Sequence reads were collapsed and filtered to measure the absolute abundance of every unique TCRbeta CDR3 rearrangement. For each sample, productive Simpson clonality was calculated as the square root of Simpson's diversity index across productive rearrangements. TCRdb stores this immuneACCESS table with in-frame sequences only. Part of the clones is absent; in the studies checked, under half of the shortfall reflects unresolved V genes, and no reason is known for the rest. V, J and clone size derive from that table, while D and trimming were established from the DNA sequence. The sample includes about 200,000 clones, with approximately 82% observed a single time. Around 5.2% of the sample is taken by the ten largest.

The germline V gene supplies CDR1 MNHEY and CDR2 SVGEGT. V is clipped by 0 bases and J by 6 bases, and the sequence between their germline boundaries is 8 bases long. Measured from the cysteine to the phenylalanine, the CDR3 is 13 residues long. Only CDR3 DNA is held: 39 bases, read in frame from base 1. This clone was detected a few times. The antigen it binds to is not known. No much larger clone is present one base from it, and per-base qualities are unavailable. Enrolling through a virtual design, the prospective study's participants ranged in age from roughly 18 to 95 years and lived across 20 to 25 United States geographic areas. In the prospective study, cohorts were assigned on the basis of participant-reported clinical history obtained from a screening survey and a study questionnaire. Each participant in the prospective study had whole blood, serum and a nasopharyngeal or oropharyngeal swab collected by mobile phlebotomists. Over an approximately 2-month period, participants in the prospective study had the option of providing additional blood draws and questionnaires. Prospective study blood samples were shipped either frozen or at room temperature before DNA extraction.

This receptor was obtained from a woman aged 55-69 years with acute COVID-19. The sequenced material came from PBMCs or T cells enriched from blood (not recorded which). The V gene is TRBV6-2 or TRBV6-3 and the J gene is TRBJ1-2, with a weak D call of TRBD1 (6 bases match). The CDR3 reads as follows: CASSYSQGHGYTF. The DNA is TGTGCCAGCAGTTACTCCCAGGGGCATGGCTACACCTTC.